This T cell receptor (beta chain) originates from a study of OX40 agonist ivuxolimab in advanced cancers. Study context: Patients in the trial were receiving intravenous ivuxolimab every 2 weeks, at doses of 0.01 to 10 mg/kg. Two patients with cutaneous melanoma and one with hepatocellular carcinoma, three in total, showed partial responses. Overall study findings and caveats: Compared with CD4+, CD8+ T cells on average had more expanded clones.

Sequencing used immunoSEQ multiplex PCR; TCRdb keeps in-frame clones, though not all of them. The table has around 11,000 clones, more than 60% seen once. This CDR3 is 14 amino acids long. Germline V CDR1 and CDR2: GTSNPN, SVGIG (reference sequence). V gave up 5 bases and J gave up 4 bases, with 18 bases separating them. To note about this clone: The target antigen is unknown.

This chain connects TRBV30 to TRBJ2-7; no clear D. The source material was CD4+ or CD8+ T cells sorted from blood, sampled in a trial of the OX40 agonist ivuxolimab. This sequence was found in an adult with an advanced solid tumor such as melanoma, head and neck, liver or kidney cancer. CDR3 nucleotide sequence: TGTGCCTGGTCGCTCCCGGACGCGAGTTACGAGCAGTACTTC. Its translation: CAWSLPDASYEQYF.